The following is a T cell receptor beta chain sequence with its context. Antigen specificity is unknown. These data come from a study of OX40 agonist ivuxolimab in advanced cancers. Study results and limitations: Clonal expansion from baseline to week 6 occurred in both CD4+ and CD8+ T cells. There were, on average, more expanded clones in CD8+ T cells than in CD4+. A proportion of nonresponders additionally exhibited low normalized T-cell clonal expansion.

The V and J ends lost 1 base and 6 bases respectively, with 13 bases between them. This CDR3 spans 16 amino acids. Germline assignment: CDR1 MGHRA and CDR2 YSYEKL. Sequencing was performed with immunoSEQ multiplex PCR; in TCRdb, only in-frame clones are kept and a portion is missing. The table records about 15,000 clones, about 80% of them present only once. This chain links TRBV4-1 with TRBJ1-6, with D hard to call. Source: CD4+ or CD8+ T cells sorted from blood, taken in a trial of the OX40 agonist ivuxolimab. The receptor was isolated from an adult with an advanced solid tumor such as melanoma, head and neck, liver or kidney cancer. The CDR3 nucleotides are TGCGCCAGCAGCCAAGGGGAGGGCAGATTTAATTCACCCCTCCACTTT. Translating gives CASSQGEGRFNSPLHF.